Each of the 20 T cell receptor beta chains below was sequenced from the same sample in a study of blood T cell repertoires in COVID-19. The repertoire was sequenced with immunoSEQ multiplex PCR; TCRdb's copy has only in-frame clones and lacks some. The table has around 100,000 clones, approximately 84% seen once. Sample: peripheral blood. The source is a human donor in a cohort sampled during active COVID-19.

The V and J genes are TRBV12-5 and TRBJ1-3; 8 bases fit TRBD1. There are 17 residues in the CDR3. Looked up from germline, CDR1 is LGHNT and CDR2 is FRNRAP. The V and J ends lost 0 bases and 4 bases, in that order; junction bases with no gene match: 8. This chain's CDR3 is CASGLVVRQGKGNTIYF. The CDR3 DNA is TGTGCTAGTGGTTTGGTCGTCCGACAGGGGAAGGGAAACACCATATATTTT.

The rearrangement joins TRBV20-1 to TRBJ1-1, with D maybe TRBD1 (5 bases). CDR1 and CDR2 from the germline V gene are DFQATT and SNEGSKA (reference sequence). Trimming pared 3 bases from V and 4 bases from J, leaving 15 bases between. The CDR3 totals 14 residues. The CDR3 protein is CSASRGTRGTEAFF. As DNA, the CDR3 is TGCAGTGCTAGTCGGGGCACGCGGGGCACTGAAGCTTTCTTT.

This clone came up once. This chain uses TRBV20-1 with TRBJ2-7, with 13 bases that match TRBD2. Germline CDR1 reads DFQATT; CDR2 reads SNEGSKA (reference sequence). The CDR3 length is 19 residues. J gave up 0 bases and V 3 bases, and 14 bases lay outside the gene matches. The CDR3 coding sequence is TGCAGTGCTAGTACTAGCGGGAGGGTTGGGAGAAAAAGCTCCTACGAGCAGTACTTC. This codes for CSASTSGRVGRKSSYEQYF.

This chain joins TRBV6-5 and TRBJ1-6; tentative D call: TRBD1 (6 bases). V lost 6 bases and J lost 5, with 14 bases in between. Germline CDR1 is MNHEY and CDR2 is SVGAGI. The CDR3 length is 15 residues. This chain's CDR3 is CASRPRQVHNSPLHF. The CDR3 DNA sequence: TGTGCCAGCAGGCCCAGACAGGTCCATAATTCACCCCTCCACTTT.

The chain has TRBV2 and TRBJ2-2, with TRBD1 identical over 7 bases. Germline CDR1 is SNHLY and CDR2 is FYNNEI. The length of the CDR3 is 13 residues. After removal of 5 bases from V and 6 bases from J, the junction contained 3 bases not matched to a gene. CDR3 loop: CASSYQGAGELFF. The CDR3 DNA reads TGTGCCAGCAGTTACCAGGGGGCCGGGGAGCTGTTTTTT.

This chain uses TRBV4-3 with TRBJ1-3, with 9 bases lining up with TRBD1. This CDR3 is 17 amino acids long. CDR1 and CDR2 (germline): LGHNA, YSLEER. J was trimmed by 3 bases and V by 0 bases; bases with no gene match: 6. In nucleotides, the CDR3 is TGCGCCAGCAGCCAAGAAGTACAGGGGGCTGTTGGAAACACCATATATTTT. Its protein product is CASSQEVQGAVGNTIYF.

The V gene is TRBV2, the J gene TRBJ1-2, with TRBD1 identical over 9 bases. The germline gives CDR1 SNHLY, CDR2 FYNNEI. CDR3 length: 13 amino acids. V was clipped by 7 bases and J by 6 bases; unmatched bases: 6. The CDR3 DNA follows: TGTGCCAGCATGCCCGGGACAGGGAATGGCTACACCTTC. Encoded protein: CASMPGTGNGYTF.

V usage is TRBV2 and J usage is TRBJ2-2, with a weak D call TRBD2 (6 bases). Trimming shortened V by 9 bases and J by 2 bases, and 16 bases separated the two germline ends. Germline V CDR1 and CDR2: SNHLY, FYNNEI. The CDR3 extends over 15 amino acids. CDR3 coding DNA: TGTGCCAGGGGACTGTCTGGGATTAACACCGGGGAGCTGTTTTTT. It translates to CARGLSGINTGELFF.

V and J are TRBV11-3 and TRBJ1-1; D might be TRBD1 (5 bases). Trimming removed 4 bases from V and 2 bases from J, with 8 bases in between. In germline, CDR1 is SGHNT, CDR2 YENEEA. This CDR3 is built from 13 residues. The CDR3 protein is CASSSTGNTEAFF. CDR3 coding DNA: TGTGCCAGCAGCTCTACAGGCAACACTGAAGCTTTCTTT.

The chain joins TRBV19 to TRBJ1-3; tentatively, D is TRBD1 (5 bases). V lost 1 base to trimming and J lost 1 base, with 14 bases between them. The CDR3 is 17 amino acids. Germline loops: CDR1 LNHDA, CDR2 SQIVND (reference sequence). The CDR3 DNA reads TGTGCCAGTAGTATAGGACAGAGTCCCGTTTCTGGAAACACCATATATTTT. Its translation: CASSIGQSPVSGNTIYF.

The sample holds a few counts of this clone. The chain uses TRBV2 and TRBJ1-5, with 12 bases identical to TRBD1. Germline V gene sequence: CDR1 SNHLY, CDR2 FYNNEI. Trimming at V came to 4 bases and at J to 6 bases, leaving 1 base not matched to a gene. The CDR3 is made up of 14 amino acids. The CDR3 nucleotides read TGTGCCAGCAGTGGGGACAGGGGGCCTCAGCCCCAGCATTTT. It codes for CASSGDRGPQPQHF.

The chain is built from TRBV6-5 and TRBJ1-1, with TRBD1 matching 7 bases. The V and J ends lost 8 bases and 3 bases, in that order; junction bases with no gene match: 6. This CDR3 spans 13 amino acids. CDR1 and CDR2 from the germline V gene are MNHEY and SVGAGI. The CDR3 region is CASPPTGYTEAFF. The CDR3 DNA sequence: TGTGCCAGCCCACCGACAGGGTACACTGAAGCTTTCTTT.

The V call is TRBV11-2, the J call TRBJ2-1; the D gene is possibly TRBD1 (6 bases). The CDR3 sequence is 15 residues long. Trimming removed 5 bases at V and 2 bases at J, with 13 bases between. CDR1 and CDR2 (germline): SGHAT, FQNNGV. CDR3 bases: TGTGCCAGCAGCGCTCAGGGGTATACCTACAATGAGCAGTTCTTC. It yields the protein CASSAQGYTYNEQFF.

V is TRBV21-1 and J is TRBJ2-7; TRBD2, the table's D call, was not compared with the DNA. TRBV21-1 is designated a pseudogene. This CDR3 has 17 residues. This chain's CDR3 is CASSNGGGSSGCGEQYF. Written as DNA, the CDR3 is TGTGCCAGCAGCAACGGGGGGGGCTCTAGCGGGTGCGGCGAGCAGTACTTC.

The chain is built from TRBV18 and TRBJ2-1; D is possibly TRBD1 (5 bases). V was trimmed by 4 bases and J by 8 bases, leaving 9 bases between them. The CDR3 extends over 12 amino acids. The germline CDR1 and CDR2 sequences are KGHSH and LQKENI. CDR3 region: CASSLDSYEQFF. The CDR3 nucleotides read TGTGCCAGCTCACTAGACAGCTATGAGCAGTTCTTC.

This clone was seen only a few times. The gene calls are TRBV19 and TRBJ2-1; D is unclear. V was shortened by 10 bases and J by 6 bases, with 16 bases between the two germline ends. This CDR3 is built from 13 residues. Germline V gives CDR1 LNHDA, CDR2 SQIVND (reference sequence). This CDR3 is CAIRLADLNEQFF. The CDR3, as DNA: TGTGCCATTCGACTGGCGGATCTCAATGAGCAGTTCTTC.

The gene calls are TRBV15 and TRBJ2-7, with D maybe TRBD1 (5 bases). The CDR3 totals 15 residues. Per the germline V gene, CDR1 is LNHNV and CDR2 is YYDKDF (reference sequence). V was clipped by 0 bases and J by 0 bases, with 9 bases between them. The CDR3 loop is CATSRDVDISYEQYF. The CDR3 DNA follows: TGTGCCACCAGCAGAGATGTGGACATCTCCTACGAGCAGTACTTC.

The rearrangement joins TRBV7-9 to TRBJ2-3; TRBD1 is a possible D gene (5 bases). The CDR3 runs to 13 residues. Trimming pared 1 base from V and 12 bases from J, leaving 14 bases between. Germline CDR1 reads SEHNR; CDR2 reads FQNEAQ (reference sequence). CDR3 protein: CASSLGGSRPQYF. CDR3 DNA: TGTGCCAGCAGCTTAGGGGGCTCACGACCCCAGTATTTT.

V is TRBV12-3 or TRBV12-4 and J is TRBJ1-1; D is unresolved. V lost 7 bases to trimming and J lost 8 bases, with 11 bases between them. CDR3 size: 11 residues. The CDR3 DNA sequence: TGTGCCAGCACGGTCGGTCTGGAAGCTTTCTTT. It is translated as CASTVGLEAFF.

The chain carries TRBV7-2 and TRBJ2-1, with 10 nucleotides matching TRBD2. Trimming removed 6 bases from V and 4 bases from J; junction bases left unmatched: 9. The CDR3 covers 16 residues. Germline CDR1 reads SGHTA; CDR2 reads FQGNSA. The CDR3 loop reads CASSSQRGGRYNEQFF. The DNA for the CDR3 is TGTGCCAGCAGTTCCCAGCGGGGGGGTCGGTACAATGAGCAGTTCTTC.